This TCR beta chain is drawn from a study of T-cell reconstitution after alpha-beta-depleted transplantation in children. The library targeted TCRbeta and was prepared with unique molecular identifiers. MiXCR, run by TCRdb on the PCR reads, gives a single entry per CDR3 protein. The sample contains about 350,000 distinct CDR3 sequences, about an eighth of which appear only once. J lost 4 bases, V lost 6 bases, and 3 bases had no gene match. The germline V gene encodes CDR1 DFQATT and CDR2 SNEGSKA (reference sequence). This CDR3 region has 12 residues. This clonotype has a count of ten or more. This receptor was obtained from a human donor who donated a stem cell graft to a child with Fanconi anemia. This specimen consisted of PBMCs, obtained from the stem cell graft. The rearrangement links TRBV20-1 to TRBJ2-7; 10 bases are shared with TRBD2. The CDR3 sequence is CSAGTSVYEQYF. CDR3 coding DNA: TGCAGTGCCGGGACTAGCGTGTACGAGCAGTACTTC.